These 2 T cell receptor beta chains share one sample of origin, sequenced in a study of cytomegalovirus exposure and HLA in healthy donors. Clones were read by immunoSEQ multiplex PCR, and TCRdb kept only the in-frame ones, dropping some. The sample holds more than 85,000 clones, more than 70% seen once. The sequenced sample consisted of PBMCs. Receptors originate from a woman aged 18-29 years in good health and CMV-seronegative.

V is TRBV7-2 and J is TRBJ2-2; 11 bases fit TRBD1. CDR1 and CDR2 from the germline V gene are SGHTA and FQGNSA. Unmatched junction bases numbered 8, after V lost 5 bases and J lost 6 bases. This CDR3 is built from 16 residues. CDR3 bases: TGTGCCAGCAGCCCCCGGACAGGGGGCCGGGCCGGGGAGCTGTTTTTT. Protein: CASSPRTGGRAGELFF.

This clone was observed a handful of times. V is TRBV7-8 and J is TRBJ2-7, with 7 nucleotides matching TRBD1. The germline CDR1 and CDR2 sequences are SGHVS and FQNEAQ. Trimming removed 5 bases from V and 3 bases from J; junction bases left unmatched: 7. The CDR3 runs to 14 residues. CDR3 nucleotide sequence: TGTGCCAGCAGCACTCGACAGGGTAGCTACGAGCAGTACTTC. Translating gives CASSTRQGSYEQYF.